One sample yielded the 4 T cell receptor beta chains listed below, sequenced in a study of CD8+CD57+ T cells in acquired aplastic anemia. Using genomic DNA as the template, TCR beta VDJ and CDR3 profiling was carried out. Each CDR3 protein is one row after TCRdb ran MiXCR on the reads. Of approximately 170,000 distinct CDR3 sequences listed, around 43% were seen once; the top ten hold 3.2%. Patients chosen for sequencing had shown CD8+CD57+ cell expansion by flow cytometry. The source material was sorted CD4+, CD8+, or CD8+CD57+ T cells (not recorded which) from PBMCs. All receptors come from a human donor with aplastic anemia.

This clonotype was seen a handful of times. Lacking the conserved final phenylalanine or tryptophan, this CDR3 likely reflects a read error. No DNA is shown, since the ends of the CDR3 on it are uncertain; the CDR3 is the one TCRdb lists. The V gene is TRBV7-9, the J gene TRBJ2-7; the table gives TRBD1 as D, unverified against the DNA. The CDR3 totals 8 residues, both ends included. Per the germline V gene, CDR1 is SEHNR and CDR2 is FQNEAQ (reference sequence). The CDR3 protein is CASSAPGG.

This clonotype was counted ten times or more. The chain couples TRBV9 to TRBJ2-7; D gene uncertain. Trimming took 4 bases from V and 3 from J, leaving 14 bases between them. Germline CDR1 reads SGDLS; CDR2 reads YYNGEE. CDR3 length: 14 residues. The CDR3 sequence is CASSYGSLDYEQYF. In nucleotides, the CDR3 is TGTGCCAGCAGCTATGGGTCCCTCGACTACGAGCAGTACTTC.

Turning to this clonotype: The junction departs from the called germline gene at one end, perhaps through a read error. V and J are TRBV24-1 and TRBJ1-2; D ambiguous. This CDR3 has 15 amino acids. Per the germline V gene, CDR1 is KGHDR and CDR2 is SFDVKD. As DNA, the CDR3 is TGTGCCACCAGTGAACCCATGATTCCGTTCTATGGCTACGCCTTC. It translates to CATSEPMIPFYGYAF.

The J gene is TRBJ2-5, the V gene TRBV10-3; D possibly corresponds to TRBD2 (7 bases). This CDR3 has 13 amino acids. CDR1 is ENHRY and CDR2 is SYGVKD in the germline V gene. V was cut by 10 bases and J by 4 bases, with 16 bases left in between. Written as DNA, the CDR3 is TGTGCCAGCGAGCGGGACACACTAGAGACCCAGTACTTC. It encodes CASERDTLETQYF.